The 20 T cell receptor beta chains listed next were all sequenced from one sample in a study of blood T cell repertoires in COVID-19. Profiling relied on immunoSEQ multiplex PCR, and the TCRdb table lists in-frame clones only, not all of them. The sample lists more than 200,000 clones, around 84% occurring once. The sample taken for sequencing was peripheral blood. The receptors were sampled from a man aged 55 to 69 with acute or convalescent COVID-19.

V and J are TRBV5-1 and TRBJ1-6; 7 bases line up with TRBD1. The germline V gene encodes CDR1 SGHRS and CDR2 YFSETQ. The CDR3 loop spans 14 amino acids. V lost 4 bases to trimming and J lost 10 bases; unmatched junction nucleotides: 8. CDR3 in DNA: TGCGCCAGCAGCCAACCGGACAGGACGTCACCCCTCCACTTT. Amino acid sequence: CASSQPDRTSPLHF.

This sequence joins TRBV14 and TRBJ1-4; D is unresolved. The V and J ends lost 4 bases and 7 bases respectively, with 16 bases between them. This CDR3 is 15 amino acids long. In germline, CDR1 is SGHDN, CDR2 FVKESK. This CDR3 is CASSPYEGGGEKLFF. In DNA, the CDR3 is TGTGCCAGCAGCCCTTACGAAGGAGGAGGTGAAAAACTGTTTTTT.

The V call is TRBV27, the J call TRBJ2-1, with TRBD2 as a possible D gene (5 bases). Germline V gives CDR1 MNHEY, CDR2 SMNVEV (reference sequence). The CDR3 is 12 residues long. Trimming shortened V by 6 bases and J by 7 bases, and 10 bases separated the two germline ends. CDR3 coding DNA: TGTGCCAGCAGCCCGTCGGGGAATGAGCAGTTCTTC. It codes for CASSPSGNEQFF.

The chain couples TRBV19 to TRBJ2-3, with a tentative D call TRBD1 (5 bases). Looked up from germline, CDR1 is LNHDA and CDR2 is SQIVND (reference sequence). V shed 5 bases and J shed 4 bases, with 19 bases lying between them. The CDR3 has 16 residues. In nucleotides, the CDR3 is TGTGCCAGTAGTCCGCAGGGCCGACCTGCCCCAGATACGCAGTATTTT. Residues: CASSPQGRPAPDTQYF. The full variable domain, in which reference TRBV19 and TRBJ2-3 provide the parts outside the CDR3, is DGGITQSPKYLFRKEGQNVTLSCEQNLNHDAMYWYRQDPGQGLRLIYYSQIVNDFQKGDIAEGYSVSREKKESFPLTVTSAQKNPTAFYLCASSPQGRPAPDTQYFGPGTRLTVL.

The genes are TRBV5-4 and TRBJ2-2, with D perhaps matching TRBD1 (6 bases). The CDR3 runs 15 residues. V lost 2 bases to trimming and J lost 4 bases, with 12 bases between them. Germline lookup yields CDR1 SGHNT and CDR2 YYREEE (reference sequence). CDR3 nucleotides: TGTGCCAGCAGCTTAGGGGGTTCTGGCACCGGGGAGCTGTTTTTT. It translates to CASSLGGSGTGELFF.

V and J are TRBV7-9 and TRBJ1-3, with 9 bases fitting TRBD1. V shed 5 bases and J 4 bases; nucleotides not matched to a gene: 15. The germline gives CDR1 SEHNR, CDR2 FQNEAQ (reference sequence). This CDR3 has 18 residues. The CDR3 sequence: CASSLPGTGPRGGNTIYF. For the CDR3, the DNA is TGTGCCAGCAGCCTCCCCGGGACAGGGCCGAGGGGAGGAAACACCATATATTTT.

The rearrangement joins TRBV4-3 to TRBJ1-4, with D possibly matching TRBD1 (5 bases). Trimming removed 4 bases at V and 5 bases at J, with 17 bases between. Germline loops: CDR1 LGHNA, CDR2 YSLEER. This CDR3 has 16 amino acids. CDR3 in DNA: TGCGCCAGCAGCCCCCAGGGCGGGGGGTGGAATGAAAAACTGTTTTTT. Amino acid sequence: CASSPQGGGWNEKLFF.

As DNA, the CDR3 is TGTGCCAGCAGCTTATTAGGGCGAGGGAATTCACCCCTCCACTTT. As protein: CASSLLGRGNSPLHF. The V gene is TRBV13, the J gene TRBJ1-6; D unclear. V was trimmed by 2 bases and J by 7 bases, leaving 12 bases between them. CDR3 length: 15 residues. Per germline, CDR1 PRHDT and CDR2 FYEKMQ (reference sequence).

This clone came up once. J is TRBJ1-2 and V is TRBV28, with a tentative D call TRBD1 (6 bases). Germline V gene sequence: CDR1 MDHEN, CDR2 SYDVKM. V gave up 6 bases and J gave up 8 bases, with 16 bases separating them. The CDR3 loop spans 13 amino acids. Here the CDR3 reads CASSGGQFVGYTF. CDR3 DNA sequence: TGTGCCAGCAGCGGCGGACAGTTCGTGGGCTACACCTTC.

This clone appeared a few times. The V call is TRBV2, the J call TRBJ1-6, with D perhaps matching TRBD1 (6 bases). Trimming removed 4 bases from V and 7 bases from J, with 11 bases in between. Germline V gene data show CDR1 as SNHLY and CDR2 as FYNNEI. The CDR3 totals 14 residues. The CDR3 DNA reads TGTGCCAGCAGTGTGACAAGGGGGAATTCACCCCTCCACTTT. This encodes CASSVTRGNSPLHF.

The V call is TRBV4-1, the J call TRBJ1-3, with 8 bases identical to TRBD1. V was pared by 1 base and J by 3 bases, with 8 bases of the junction left unmatched. The CDR3 is 17 amino acids. Germline CDR1 reads MGHRA; CDR2 reads YSYEKL. The CDR3 loop reads CASSQGRQGARGNTIYF. For the CDR3, the DNA is TGCGCCAGCAGCCAAGGGAGGCAGGGGGCGCGTGGAAACACCATATATTTT.

The J gene is TRBJ2-7, the V gene TRBV5-1; D perhaps matches TRBD1 (5 bases). The CDR3 has 14 residues. Germline CDR1 is SGHRS and CDR2 is YFSETQ. Trimming removed 2 bases at V and 1 base at J, with 10 bases between. The DNA for the CDR3 is TGCGCCAGCAGCTTCGGGCAGGGTTCCTACGAGCAGTACTTC. As protein: CASSFGQGSYEQYF.

This clone was seen a handful of times. This chain joins TRBV5-1 and TRBJ1-1; TRBD1 matches 9 bases. The CDR3 loop spans 16 amino acids. CDR1 SGHRS and CDR2 YFSETQ come from the germline V gene. Trimming took 6 bases from V and 4 from J; bases not matched to a gene: 13. The CDR3 bases are TGCGCCAGCAAGAGCGGTCGGGGGACAGGGTCCACTGAAGCTTTCTTT. Translated, it gives CASKSGRGTGSTEAFF. Using reference TRBV5-1 and TRBJ1-1 for the parts outside the CDR3, the full variable domain is KAGVTQTPRYLIKTRGQQVTLSCSPISGHRSVSWYQQTPGQGLQFLFEYFSETQRNKGNFPGRFSGRQFSNSRSEMNVSTLELGDSALYLCASKSGRGTGSTEAFFGQGTRLTVV.

V and J are TRBV7-6 and TRBJ2-5; 11 bases map to TRBD2. Per the germline V gene, CDR1 is SGHVS and CDR2 is FNYEAQ. This CDR3 is built from 16 residues. The V and J ends lost 1 base and 0 bases, in that order; junction bases with no gene match: 1. This chain's CDR3 is CASSLGTSGHQETQYF. The CDR3 DNA sequence: TGTGCCAGCAGCTTAGGGACTAGCGGGCACCAAGAGACCCAGTACTTC.

This clone was counted a single time. The chain links TRBV4-3 to TRBJ1-6; 7 bases line up with TRBD1. Trimming cost V 0 bases and J 10 bases; bases outside gene matches: 6. Germline values: CDR1 LGHNA, CDR2 YSLEER. The CDR3 sequence is 15 residues long. This chain's CDR3 is CASSQDLGGRSPLHF. As DNA, the CDR3 is TGCGCCAGCAGCCAAGATTTAGGGGGCAGATCACCCCTCCACTTT.

This clone was picked up a small number of times. This chain links TRBV5-4 with TRBJ1-4; TRBD1 agrees at 9 bases. In germline, CDR1 is SGHNT, CDR2 YYREEE (reference sequence). The CDR3 totals 16 residues. The V gene end was trimmed by 4 bases and the J gene end by 7 bases; junction bases not matched to a gene: 11. The CDR3 spells CASSPGTGIVGEKLFF. CDR3 DNA: TGTGCCAGCAGCCCGGGGACAGGGATTGTTGGTGAAAAACTGTTTTTT.

CDR3 protein: CASSLDYEQFF. The CDR3 bases are TGTGCCAGCAGCTTAGACTACGAGCAGTTCTTC. The chain employs TRBV7-9 and TRBJ2-1; no firm D call. Between the trimmed V and J ends, which lost 1 base and 10 bases, there was a span of 5 bases. CDR1 and CDR2 from the germline V gene are SEHNR and FQNEAQ (reference sequence). The CDR3 totals 11 residues.

V usage is TRBV2 and J usage is TRBJ2-1, with 10 nucleotides matching TRBD2. Germline CDR1 SNHLY, CDR2 FYNNEI. Trimming at V came to 7 bases and at J to 4 bases, leaving 7 bases not matched to a gene. The CDR3 has 15 residues. The CDR3, as DNA: TGTGCCAGCAAGACTAGCGGGCGATTATACAATGAGCAGTTCTTC. It is translated as CASKTSGRLYNEQFF.

This sequence joins TRBV7-9 and TRBJ2-3; 7 bases line up with TRBD1. V lost 3 bases to trimming and J lost 2 bases; unmatched junction nucleotides: 8. Germline loops: CDR1 SEHNR, CDR2 FQNEAQ (reference sequence). This CDR3 spans 16 amino acids. As DNA, the CDR3 is TGTGCCAGCAGCTTGACCGGGACAGCAGACACAGATACGCAGTATTTT. Residues: CASSLTGTADTDTQYF.

This clone occurred once. The chain links TRBV5-1 to TRBJ1-1; D unclear. V was shortened by 3 bases and J by 6 bases, with 15 bases between the two germline ends. The length of the CDR3 is 14 residues. In germline, CDR1 is SGHRS, CDR2 YFSETQ. The CDR3 nucleotides are TGCGCCAGCAGCTACGATACAGATTTCGCTGAAGCTTTCTTT. It specifies CASSYDTDFAEAFF.